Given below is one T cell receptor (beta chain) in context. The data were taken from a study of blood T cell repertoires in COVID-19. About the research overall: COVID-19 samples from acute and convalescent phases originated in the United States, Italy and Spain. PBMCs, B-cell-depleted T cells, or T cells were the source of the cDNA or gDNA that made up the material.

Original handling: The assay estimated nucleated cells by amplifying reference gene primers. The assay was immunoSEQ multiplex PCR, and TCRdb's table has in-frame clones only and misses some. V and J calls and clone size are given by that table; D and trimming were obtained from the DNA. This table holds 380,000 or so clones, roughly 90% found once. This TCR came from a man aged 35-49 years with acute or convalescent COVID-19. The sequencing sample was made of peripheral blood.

CDR3 in DNA: TGTGCCAGCAATAGGTATGGAGATGAAAAACTGTTTTTT. Protein sequence: CASNRYGDEKLFF. The genes are TRBV2 and TRBJ1-4; the D is unclear. CDR3 length equals 13 residues. CDR1 and CDR2 (germline): SNHLY, FYNNEI. V lost 7 bases and J lost 6, with 12 bases in between. Using reference TRBV2 and TRBJ1-4 for the parts outside the CDR3, the full variable domain is EPEVTQTPSHQVTQMGQEVILRCVPISNHLYFYWYRQILGQKVEFLVSFYNNEISEKSEIFDDQFSVERPDGSNFTLKIRSTKLEDSAMYFCASNRYGDEKLFFGSGTQLSVL.